Described below is a single TCR beta chain sequence and its context. The antigen is undetermined. The PCR was carried out with 60 Vbeta primers and 13 Jbeta primers. The protocol was immunoSEQ multiplex PCR, while the TCRdb copy is restricted to in-frame clones and leaves out a portion. The table records 170,000 or so clones, around 82% of them present only once. These data come from a study of cytomegalovirus exposure and HLA in healthy donors. Broader study findings: V- and J-gene trimming in TCR beta was tied to a missense DCLRE1C variant by an analysis performed later. In a later analysis, donors in an Asian-associated ancestry cluster reportedly had fewer N-insertions in productive TCRs than the cohort mean.

Specimen: PBMCs. The sequence was collected from a man aged 60 to 69 in good health and CMV-seronegative.

DNA for the CDR3: TGTGCCAGCAGCTTGGACCAGGGCGTGTATGGCTACACCTTC. Its translation is CASSLDQGVYGYTF. V gene TRBV5-6 combines with J gene TRBJ1-2; D perhaps matches TRBD1 (5 bases). Germline CDR1 reads SGHDT; CDR2 reads YYEEEE. V lost 0 bases to trimming and J lost 5 bases, with 11 bases between them. The length of the CDR3 is 14 residues.